This is a list of T cell receptor beta chains from one sample in a study of shared clonotypes between healthy human individuals. The method was immunoSEQ multiplex PCR; TCRdb's version includes in-frame clones alone and lacks a portion of them. The sample lists about 2.4 million clones; 90% to 95% were seen once. Sequencing was carried out using naive CD4+ T cells from PBMCs. Receptors were obtained from a man aged 18 to 35 in good health. Some clones in this sample may be carry-over from other donors' samples. Both conserved end residues are part of each CDR3. A D gene is named only where the DNA matches it firmly. Some rows mark clone size as missing; the rest say once, few, many or name a class of expanded clone.

v_call: TRBV9; j_call: TRBJ2-5; clone_size: NA; d_call: NA; cdr3_nt: TGTGCCAGCAGCGAGACAGCACTGGAGACCCAGTACTTC; cdr3_aa: CASSETALETQYF
v_call: TRBV7-8; j_call: TRBJ2-7; clone_size: NA; d_call: NA; cdr3_nt: TGTGCCAGCAGTCCCGGGACAATTAGGTACTTC; cdr3_aa: CASSPGTIRYF
v_call: TRBV28; j_call: TRBJ1-1; clone_size: NA; d_call: NA; cdr3_nt: TGTGCCAGCAGACCACCGGGAAGTATGAACACTGAAGCTTTCTTT; cdr3_aa: CASRPPGSMNTEAFF
v_call: TRBV6-5; j_call: TRBJ2-1; clone_size: NA; d_call: TRBD2; cdr3_nt: TGTGCCAGCACCAAGACTAGCGGGAGGGCTCATGAGCAGTTCTTC; cdr3_aa: CASTKTSGRAHEQFF
v_call: TRBV30; j_call: TRBJ2-3; clone_size: once; d_call: TRBD1; cdr3_nt: TGTGCCTGGAGTGTGGGACAGGGTGTATCTACAGATACGCAGTATTTT; cdr3_aa: CAWSVGQGVSTDTQYF
v_call: TRBV5-1; j_call: TRBJ2-2; clone_size: NA; d_call: NA; cdr3_nt: TGCGCCAGCAGCTTAGTAGTCGCCGGGGAGCTGTTTTTT; cdr3_aa: CASSLVVAGELFF
v_call: TRBV7-9; j_call: TRBJ1-1; clone_size: NA; d_call: NA; cdr3_nt: TGTGCCAGCAGCCCGGTGGGCACTGAAGCTTTCTTT; cdr3_aa: CASSPVGTEAFF
v_call: TRBV5-1; j_call: TRBJ1-4; clone_size: NA; d_call: TRBD1; cdr3_nt: TGCGCCAGCAGCCTGGGACAGGGGGGTGAAAAACTGTTTTTT; cdr3_aa: CASSLGQGGEKLFF
v_call: TRBV18; j_call: TRBJ2-7; clone_size: NA; d_call: TRBD2; cdr3_nt: TGTGCCAGCTCGCCCGGGACTAGTCGCTACGAGCAGTACTTC; cdr3_aa: CASSPGTSRYEQYF
v_call: TRBV7-9; j_call: TRBJ1-3; clone_size: NA; d_call: NA; cdr3_nt: TGTGCCAGCACGGAGGCGTACTCTGGAAACACCATATATTTT; cdr3_aa: CASTEAYSGNTIYF
v_call: TRBV7-3; j_call: TRBJ2-7; clone_size: NA; d_call: TRBD2; cdr3_nt: TGTGCCAGCAGCTTGGGACTAGCGGGAGTAAACGAGCAGTACTTC; cdr3_aa: CASSLGLAGVNEQYF
v_call: TRBV28; j_call: TRBJ1-5; clone_size: NA; d_call: NA; cdr3_nt: TGTGCCAGCAGTCCCGCAGGGGAACAGCCCCAGCATTTT; cdr3_aa: CASSPAGEQPQHF
v_call: TRBV30; j_call: TRBJ2-1; clone_size: NA; d_call: TRBD1; cdr3_nt: TGTGCCTGGAGTTTCCGGGACAGGACCGGTGAGCAGTTCTTC; cdr3_aa: CAWSFRDRTGEQFF
v_call: TRBV9; j_call: TRBJ2-5; clone_size: once; d_call: TRBD2; cdr3_nt: TGTGCCAGCAGCGTAGCTGGGGCGGGAGGATCAGAGACCCAGTACTTC; cdr3_aa: CASSVAGAGGSETQYF
v_call: TRBV27; j_call: TRBJ2-7; clone_size: NA; d_call: TRBD2; cdr3_nt: TGTGCCAGCAGTTTGGTAACTAGCGGGAGGCTAGACGAGCAGTACTTC; cdr3_aa: CASSLVTSGRLDEQYF